The TCR beta chain described here comes from a study of PD-1 blockade in classical Hodgkin lymphoma. Whole-study context: Patients had nivolumab dosed at 3 mg/kg, delivered intravenously every 2 weeks.

Time point in this sample: cycle 4 day 1 (C4D1), after less than 7 weeks of nivolumab. Every patient was affected by relapse after autologous stem cell transplantation, while exposure to brentuximab vedotin was not uniform. Sequencing was performed with immunoSEQ multiplex PCR; in TCRdb, only in-frame clones are kept and a portion is missing. This table holds just under 40,000 clones, 70% to 85% found once. By frequency in the sample, this clone is medium-sized (0.01 to 0.1%). The sequencing used peripheral blood mononuclear cells (PBMCs), collected before the fourth cycle of nivolumab. This receptor was obtained from a human donor with classical Hodgkin lymphoma.

CDR3 coding DNA: TGTGCCAGCAGTTACGCCTCACAGGGGACTAATGAGCAGTTCTTC. Protein sequence: CASSYASQGTNEQFF. The chain is built from TRBV6-5 and TRBJ2-1, with a tentative D call TRBD1 (7 bases). Looked up from germline, CDR1 is MNHEY and CDR2 is SVGAGI. The ends were cut back, 2 bases at V and 7 bases at J, with 15 bases in the middle. The CDR3 is 15 amino acids.